This entry lists 10 T cell receptor beta chains sequenced from one sample in a study of cytomegalovirus exposure and HLA in healthy donors. PCR involved 60 Vbeta and 13 Jbeta primers. TCRdb's copy holds only in-frame clones and misses some; the assay was immunoSEQ multiplex PCR. The sample includes some 150,000 clones, around 86% of them seen just once. The sample taken for sequencing was PBMCs. The receptors were gathered from a woman aged 45-59 years in good health and CMV-seropositive.

The sample holds one count of this clone. The chain uses TRBV2 and TRBJ2-1; tentatively, D is TRBD1 (6 bases). Trimming took off 5 bases at V and 1 base at J, with 12 bases between the two ends. Germline V lookup: CDR1 SNHLY, CDR2 FYNNEI. The CDR3 covers 15 residues. CDR3 residues: CASSTDRLSYNEQFF. CDR3 coding DNA: TGTGCCAGCAGTACCGACAGGCTATCCTACAATGAGCAGTTCTTC.

This chain joins TRBV30 and TRBJ2-2, with D possibly matching TRBD2 (6 bases). V was trimmed by 1 base and J by 1 base, leaving 19 bases between them. Germline V lookup: CDR1 GTSNPN, CDR2 SVGIG (reference sequence). The CDR3 runs to 18 residues. The CDR3 nucleotides are TGTGCCTGGAGTGGTCTGATTGCGGCGGGGATGAACACCGGGGAGCTGTTTTTT. It is translated as CAWSGLIAAGMNTGELFF. Filled out from reference TRBV30 and TRBJ2-2, the complete variable domain reads SQTIHQWPATLVQPVGSPLSLECTVEGTSNPNLYWYRQAAGRGLQLLFYSVGIGQISSEVPQNLSASRPQDRQFILSSKKLLLSDSGFYLCAWSGLIAAGMNTGELFFGEGSRLTVL.

The rearrangement joins TRBV18 to TRBJ2-5; D possibly corresponds to TRBD1 (5 bases). The CDR3 is 15 residues long. The V end was cut by 2 bases, the J end by 1 base, with 11 bases between. Germline CDR1 KGHSH, CDR2 LQKENI. CDR3 DNA: TGTGCCAGCTCACCAAATCGTCAGGGCCAAGAGACCCAGTACTTC. Protein: CASSPNRQGQETQYF.

V gene TRBV11-2 combines with J gene TRBJ2-3; D may be TRBD1 (5 bases). CDR3 size: 12 residues. In germline, CDR1 is SGHAT, CDR2 FQNNGV. V dropped 6 bases and J dropped 9 bases, with 13 bases sitting between them. This CDR3 is CASSSDSLTQYF. DNA for the CDR3: TGTGCCAGCAGTTCCGACAGTCTAACGCAGTATTTT.

This clone showed up just once. This chain uses TRBV19 with TRBJ1-1; D remains unclear. Deletions cut 2 bases from V and 2 bases from J, with 6 bases between. The CDR3 runs 13 residues. Per the germline V gene, CDR1 is LNHDA and CDR2 is SQIVND (reference sequence). The CDR3, as DNA: TGTGCCAGTAGTATACGACTCAACACTGAAGCTTTCTTT. It encodes CASSIRLNTEAFF.

This chain joins TRBV5-1 and TRBJ2-5; TRBD1 matches 8 bases. V gave up 1 base and J gave up 3 bases; unmatched junction bases: 5. CDR3 length: 15 amino acids. Germline loops: CDR1 SGHRS, CDR2 YFSETQ. The CDR3 DNA is TGCGCCAGCAGCTTGATAGGGACAGGAGAAGAGACCCAGTACTTC. Translating it yields CASSLIGTGEETQYF.

The chain employs TRBV5-4 and TRBJ1-2; no reliable D call. The CDR3 consists of 13 residues. Looked up from germline, CDR1 is SGHNT and CDR2 is YYREEE (reference sequence). V was clipped by 3 bases and J by 1 base, with 7 bases between them. DNA for the CDR3: TGTGCCAGCAGCTCCCCAGTTAACTATGGCTACACCTTC. This encodes CASSSPVNYGYTF.

The chain joins TRBV18 to TRBJ1-5; D possibly corresponds to TRBD1 (6 bases). V was cut by 6 bases and J by 5 bases, with 11 bases left in between. Germline V lookup: CDR1 KGHSH, CDR2 LQKENI. The CDR3 has 13 residues. This CDR3 reads CASSGQSDQPQHF. As DNA, the CDR3 is TGTGCCAGCTCCGGACAGTCTGATCAGCCCCAGCATTTT.

This chain links TRBV9 with TRBJ2-3; 12 bases are shared with TRBD2. The length of the CDR3 is 17 residues. Trimming took 3 bases from V and 2 from J; bases not matched to a gene: 7. Per germline, CDR1 SGDLS and CDR2 YYNGEE. The DNA for the CDR3 is TGTGCCAGCAGCGACCGACTAGCGGGAGAGGACACAGATACGCAGTATTTT. This encodes CASSDRLAGEDTDTQYF.

V usage is TRBV4-3 and J usage is TRBJ1-2; maybe TRBD1 (6 bases). The germline gives CDR1 LGHNA, CDR2 YSLEER. V lost 0 bases and J lost 4, with 18 bases in between. The CDR3 sequence is 17 residues long. CDR3 in amino acids: CASSQESWQGLAYGYTF. The CDR3 DNA is TGCGCCAGCAGCCAAGAATCGTGGCAGGGGTTGGCCTATGGCTACACCTTC.